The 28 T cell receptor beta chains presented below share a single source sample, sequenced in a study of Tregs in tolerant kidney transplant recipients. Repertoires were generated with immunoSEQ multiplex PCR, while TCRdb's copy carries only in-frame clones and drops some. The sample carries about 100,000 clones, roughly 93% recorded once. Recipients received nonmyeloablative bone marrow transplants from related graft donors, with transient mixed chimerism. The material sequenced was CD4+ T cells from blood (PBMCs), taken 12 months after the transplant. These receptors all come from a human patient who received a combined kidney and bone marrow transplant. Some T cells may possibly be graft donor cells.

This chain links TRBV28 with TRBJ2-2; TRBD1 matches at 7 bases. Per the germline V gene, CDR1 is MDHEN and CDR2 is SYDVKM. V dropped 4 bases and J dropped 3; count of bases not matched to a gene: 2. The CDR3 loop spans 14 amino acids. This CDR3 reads CASSSGGDTGELFF. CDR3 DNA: TGTGCCAGCAGTTCAGGGGGAGACACCGGGGAGCTGTTTTTT. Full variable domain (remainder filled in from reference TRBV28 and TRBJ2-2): DVKVTQSSRYLVKRTGEKVFLECVQDMDHENMFWYRQDPGLGLRLIYFSYDVKMKEKGDIPEGYSVSREKKERFSLILESASTNQTSMYLCASSSGGDTGELFFGEGSRLTVL.

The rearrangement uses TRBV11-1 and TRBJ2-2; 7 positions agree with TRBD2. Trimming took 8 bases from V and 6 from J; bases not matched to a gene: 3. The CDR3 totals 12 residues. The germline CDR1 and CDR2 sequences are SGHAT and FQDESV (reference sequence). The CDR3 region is CASGRGAGELFF. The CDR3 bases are TGTGCCAGCGGCCGGGGGGCCGGGGAGCTGTTTTTT.

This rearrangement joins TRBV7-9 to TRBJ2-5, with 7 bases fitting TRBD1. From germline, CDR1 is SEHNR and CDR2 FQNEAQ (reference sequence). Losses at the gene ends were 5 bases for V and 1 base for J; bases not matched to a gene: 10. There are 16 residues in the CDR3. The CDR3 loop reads CASSPFRGTSQETQYF. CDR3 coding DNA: TGTGCCAGCAGCCCTTTCAGGGGGACATCCCAAGAGACCCAGTACTTC.

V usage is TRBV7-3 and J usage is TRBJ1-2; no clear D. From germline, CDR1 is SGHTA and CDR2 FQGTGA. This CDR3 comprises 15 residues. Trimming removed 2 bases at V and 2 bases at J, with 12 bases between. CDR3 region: CASSLGPQMNYGYTF. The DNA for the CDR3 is TGTGCCAGCAGCTTAGGCCCACAGATGAACTATGGCTACACCTTC.

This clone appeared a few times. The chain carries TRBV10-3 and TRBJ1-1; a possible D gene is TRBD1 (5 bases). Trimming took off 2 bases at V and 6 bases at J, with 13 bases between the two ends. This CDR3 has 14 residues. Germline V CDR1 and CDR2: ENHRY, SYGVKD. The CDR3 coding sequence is TGTGCCATCAGTGAGCGGCAGGGTGGGCCTGAAGCTTTCTTT. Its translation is CAISERQGGPEAFF.

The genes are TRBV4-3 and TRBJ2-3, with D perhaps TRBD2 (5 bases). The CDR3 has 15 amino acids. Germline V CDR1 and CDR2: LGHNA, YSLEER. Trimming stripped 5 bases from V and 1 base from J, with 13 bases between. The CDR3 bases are TGCGCCAGCAGCAGCGGAAACCGGGGCACAGATACGCAGTATTTT. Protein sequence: CASSSGNRGTDTQYF.

CDR3 bases: TGTGCCAGCAGTGTACGGGGAGTTACAGATACGCAGTATTTT. The encoded protein is CASSVRGVTDTQYF. The V call is TRBV27, the J call TRBJ2-3, with D perhaps TRBD2 (5 bases). The CDR3 sequence is 14 residues long. Trimming left V 5 bases short and J 3 bases short, with 12 bases between. Germline V gene sequence: CDR1 MNHEY, CDR2 SMNVEV (reference sequence).

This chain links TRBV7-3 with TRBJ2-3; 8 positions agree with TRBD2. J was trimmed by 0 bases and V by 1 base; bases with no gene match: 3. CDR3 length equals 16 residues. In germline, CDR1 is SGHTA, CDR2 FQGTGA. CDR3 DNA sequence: TGTGCCAGCAGCTTAATGGCTAGCGGGAGCACAGATACGCAGTATTTT. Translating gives CASSLMASGSTDTQYF.

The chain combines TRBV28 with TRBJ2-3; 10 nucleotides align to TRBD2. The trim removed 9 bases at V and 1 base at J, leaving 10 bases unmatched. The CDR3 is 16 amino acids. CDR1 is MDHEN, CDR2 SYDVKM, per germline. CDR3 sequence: CARHERGGYRTDTQYF. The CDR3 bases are TGTGCCAGACATGAGCGGGGGGGCTATCGCACAGATACGCAGTATTTT.

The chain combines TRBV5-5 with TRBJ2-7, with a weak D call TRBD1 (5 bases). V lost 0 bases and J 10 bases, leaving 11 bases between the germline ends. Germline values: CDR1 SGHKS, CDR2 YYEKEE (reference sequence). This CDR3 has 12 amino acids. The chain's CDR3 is CASSLGQGFQYF. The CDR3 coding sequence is TGTGCCAGCAGCTTGGGGCAGGGATTTCAGTACTTC.

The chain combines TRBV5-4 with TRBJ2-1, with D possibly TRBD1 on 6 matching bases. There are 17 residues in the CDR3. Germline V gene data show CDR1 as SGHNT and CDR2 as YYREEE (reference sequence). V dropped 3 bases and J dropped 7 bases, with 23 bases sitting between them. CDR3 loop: CASSSHPRGPLGNEQFF. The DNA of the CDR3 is TGTGCCAGCAGCTCCCATCCCAGGGGCCCCCTGGGGAATGAGCAGTTCTTC.

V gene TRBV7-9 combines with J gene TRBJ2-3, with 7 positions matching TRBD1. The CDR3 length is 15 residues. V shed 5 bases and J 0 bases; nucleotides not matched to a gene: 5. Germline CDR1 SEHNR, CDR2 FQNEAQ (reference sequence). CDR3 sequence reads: CASSTGQASTDTQYF. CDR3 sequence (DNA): TGTGCCAGCAGCACCGGACAGGCTAGCACAGATACGCAGTATTTT.

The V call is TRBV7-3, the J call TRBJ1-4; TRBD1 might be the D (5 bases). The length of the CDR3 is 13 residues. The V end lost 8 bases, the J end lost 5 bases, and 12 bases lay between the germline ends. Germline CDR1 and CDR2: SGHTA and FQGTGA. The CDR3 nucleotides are TGTGCCAGCGGGTGGGGCCCCAATGAAAAACTGTTTTTT. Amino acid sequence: CASGWGPNEKLFF.

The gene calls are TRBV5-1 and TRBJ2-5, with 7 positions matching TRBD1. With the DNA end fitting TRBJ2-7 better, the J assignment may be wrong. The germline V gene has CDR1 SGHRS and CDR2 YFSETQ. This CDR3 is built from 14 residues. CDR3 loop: CASSLMVGDSEQYF. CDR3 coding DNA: TGCGCCAGCAGCTTGATGGTCGGGGACAGCGAGCAGTACTTC.

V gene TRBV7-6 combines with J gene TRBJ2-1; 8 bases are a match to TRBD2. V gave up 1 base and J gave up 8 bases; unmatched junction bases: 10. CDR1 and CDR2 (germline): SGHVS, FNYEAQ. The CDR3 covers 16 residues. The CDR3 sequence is CASSLGGTSNPYEQFF. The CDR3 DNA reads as TGTGCCAGCAGCTTAGGAGGGACTAGTAATCCCTATGAGCAGTTCTTC.

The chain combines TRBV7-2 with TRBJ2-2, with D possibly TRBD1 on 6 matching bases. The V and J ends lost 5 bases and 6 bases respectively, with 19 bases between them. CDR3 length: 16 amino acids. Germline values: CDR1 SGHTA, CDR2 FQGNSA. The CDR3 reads CASSPGASLLAGELFF. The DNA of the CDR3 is TGTGCCAGCAGCCCAGGGGCTAGCCTTTTGGCCGGGGAGCTGTTTTTT.

In DNA form, the CDR3 reads TGTGCCAGCAGCTTGTTAGTGTACGAGCAGTACTTC. Translating gives CASSLLVYEQYF. The genes are TRBV11-3 and TRBJ2-7, with no clear D. Germline CDR1 is SGHNT and CDR2 is YENEEA. The CDR3 is made up of 12 amino acids. With 3 bases removed from V and 4 bases from J, the gap between germline ends came to 7 bases. The full variable domain, completed using reference TRBV11-3 and TRBJ2-7, is EAGVVQSPRYKIIEKKQPVAFWCNPISGHNTLYWYLQNLGQGPELLIRYENEEAVDDSQLPKDRFSAERLKGVDSTLKIQPAELGDSAVYLCASSLLVYEQYFGPGTRLTVT.

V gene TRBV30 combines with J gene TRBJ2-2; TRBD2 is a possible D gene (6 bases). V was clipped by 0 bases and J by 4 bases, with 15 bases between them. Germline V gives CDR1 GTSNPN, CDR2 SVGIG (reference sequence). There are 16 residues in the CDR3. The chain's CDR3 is CAWSVGSGLLTGELFF. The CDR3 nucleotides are TGTGCCTGGAGTGTAGGTTCGGGACTCCTCACCGGGGAGCTGTTTTTT.

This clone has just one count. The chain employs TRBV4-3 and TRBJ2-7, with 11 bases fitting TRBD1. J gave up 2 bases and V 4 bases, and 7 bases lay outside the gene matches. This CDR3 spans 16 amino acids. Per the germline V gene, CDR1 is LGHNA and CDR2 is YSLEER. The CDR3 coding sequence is TGCGCCAGCAGCCGAACCGGGACAGGGGGGGCCTACGAGCAGTACTTC. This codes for CASSRTGTGGAYEQYF.

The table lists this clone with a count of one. DNA of the CDR3: TGTGCCAGCAGCTTGGGGGGCCATGGTACTGAAGCTTTCTTT. Protein: CASSLGGHGTEAFF. This chain connects TRBV5-4 to TRBJ1-1; TRBD1 might be the D (5 bases). V was shortened by 0 bases and J by 5 bases, with 11 bases between the two germline ends. Per germline, CDR1 SGHNT and CDR2 YYREEE (reference sequence). The CDR3 has 14 amino acids.

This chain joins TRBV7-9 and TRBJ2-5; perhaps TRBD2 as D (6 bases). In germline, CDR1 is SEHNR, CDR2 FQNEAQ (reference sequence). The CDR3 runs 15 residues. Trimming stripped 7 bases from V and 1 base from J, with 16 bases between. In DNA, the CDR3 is TGTGCCAGCACACCCCGGCGGGGTCTCCAAGAGACCCAGTACTTC. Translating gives CASTPRRGLQETQYF.

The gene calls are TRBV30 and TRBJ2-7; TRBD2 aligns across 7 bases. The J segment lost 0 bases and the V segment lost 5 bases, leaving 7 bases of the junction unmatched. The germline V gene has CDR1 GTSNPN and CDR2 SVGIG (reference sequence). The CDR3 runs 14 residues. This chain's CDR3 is CAWAVGGVSYEQYF. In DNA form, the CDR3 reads TGTGCCTGGGCCGTTGGGGGGGTCTCCTACGAGCAGTACTTC.

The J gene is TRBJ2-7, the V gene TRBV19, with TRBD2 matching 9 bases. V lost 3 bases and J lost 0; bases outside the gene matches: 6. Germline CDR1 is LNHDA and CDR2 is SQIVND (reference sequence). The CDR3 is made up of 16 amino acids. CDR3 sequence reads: CASSMLSGRGSYEQYF. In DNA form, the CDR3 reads TGTGCCAGTAGTATGCTTAGCGGGAGAGGCTCCTACGAGCAGTACTTC.

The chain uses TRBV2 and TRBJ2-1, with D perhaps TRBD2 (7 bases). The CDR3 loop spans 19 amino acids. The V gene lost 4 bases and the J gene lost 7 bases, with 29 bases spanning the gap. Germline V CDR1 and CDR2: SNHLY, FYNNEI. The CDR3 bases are TGTGCCAGCAGTGCGAATACAGGGTTGTTTCAGGCTAGCGGAAATGAGCAGTTCTTC. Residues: CASSANTGLFQASGNEQFF.

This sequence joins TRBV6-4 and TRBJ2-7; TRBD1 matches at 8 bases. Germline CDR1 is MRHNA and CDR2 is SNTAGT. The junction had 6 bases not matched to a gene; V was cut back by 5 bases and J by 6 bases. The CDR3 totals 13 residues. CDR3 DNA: TGTGCCAGCAGTCCCGACAGGGGAGGCGAGCAGTACTTC. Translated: CASSPDRGGEQYF.

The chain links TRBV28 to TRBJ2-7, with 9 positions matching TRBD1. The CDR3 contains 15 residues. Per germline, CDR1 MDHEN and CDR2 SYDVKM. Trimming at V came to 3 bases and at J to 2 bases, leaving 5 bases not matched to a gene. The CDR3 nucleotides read TGTGCCAGCAGTTTCCTGGGACAGGGAGCCTACGAGCAGTACTTC. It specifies CASSFLGQGAYEQYF.

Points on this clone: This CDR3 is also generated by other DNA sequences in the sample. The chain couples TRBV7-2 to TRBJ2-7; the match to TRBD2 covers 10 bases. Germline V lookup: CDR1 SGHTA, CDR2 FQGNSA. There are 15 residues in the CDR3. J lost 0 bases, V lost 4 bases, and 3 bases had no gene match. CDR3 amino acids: CASSSLAGGSYEQYF. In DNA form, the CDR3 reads TGTGCCAGCAGCTCATTAGCGGGAGGCTCCTACGAGCAGTACTTC.

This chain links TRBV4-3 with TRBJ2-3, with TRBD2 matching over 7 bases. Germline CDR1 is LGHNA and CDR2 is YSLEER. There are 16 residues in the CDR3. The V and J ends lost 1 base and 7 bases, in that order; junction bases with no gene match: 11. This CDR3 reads CASSQGVGRGLNTQYF. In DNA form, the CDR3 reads TGCGCCAGCAGCCAAGGGGTTGGGAGGGGACTCAATACGCAGTATTTT.